Listed here is a single T cell receptor beta chain. This specimen comes from a study of T cell changes during pregnancy in multiple sclerosis. Sequencing used immunoSEQ multiplex PCR; TCRdb keeps in-frame clones, though not all of them. The sample includes tens of thousands of clones, 90% of them seen just once. CDR3 length equals 14 residues. V lost 5 bases to trimming and J lost 3 bases; unmatched junction nucleotides: 5. Germline CDR1 and CDR2: LNHDA and SQIVND (reference sequence). Sequencing used peripheral blood, obtained after pregnancy. The sequence was collected from a female donor in good health, enrolled as a control in a pregnancy study. The chain joins TRBV19 to TRBJ2-7, with 9 bases aligning to TRBD1. Here the CDR3 DNA reads TGTGCCAGTAGTGAGCCGGGACAGGGCTACGAGCAGTACTTC. Its protein product is CASSEPGQGYEQYF.